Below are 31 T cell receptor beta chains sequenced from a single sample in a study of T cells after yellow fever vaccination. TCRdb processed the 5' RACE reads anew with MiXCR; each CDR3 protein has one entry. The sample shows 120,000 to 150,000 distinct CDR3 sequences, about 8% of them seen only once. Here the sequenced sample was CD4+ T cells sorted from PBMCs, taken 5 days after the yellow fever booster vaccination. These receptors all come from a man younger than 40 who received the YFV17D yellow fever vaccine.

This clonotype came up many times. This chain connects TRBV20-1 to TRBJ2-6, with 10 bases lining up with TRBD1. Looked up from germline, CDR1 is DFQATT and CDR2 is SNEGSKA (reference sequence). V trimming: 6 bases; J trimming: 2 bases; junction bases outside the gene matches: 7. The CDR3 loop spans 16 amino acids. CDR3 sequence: CSAGTGVFPGANVLTF. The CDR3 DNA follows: TGCAGTGCAGGGACAGGGGTTTTCCCTGGGGCCAACGTCCTGACTTTC.

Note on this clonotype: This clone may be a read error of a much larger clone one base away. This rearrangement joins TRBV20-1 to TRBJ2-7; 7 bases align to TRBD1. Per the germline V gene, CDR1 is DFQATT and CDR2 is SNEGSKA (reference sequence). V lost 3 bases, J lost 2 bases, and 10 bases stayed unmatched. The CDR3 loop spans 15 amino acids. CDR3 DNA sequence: TGCAGTGCTAGGATAGGGGGCGACGGACCCTACGAGCAGTACTTC. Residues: CSARIGGDGPYEQYF.

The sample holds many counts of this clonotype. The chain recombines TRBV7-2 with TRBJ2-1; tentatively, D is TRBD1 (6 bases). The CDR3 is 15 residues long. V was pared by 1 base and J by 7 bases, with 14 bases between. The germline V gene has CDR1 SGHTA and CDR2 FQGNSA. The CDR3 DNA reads TGTGCCAGCAGCTTAGTCACTGGGACAAGTAATGAGCAGTTCTTC. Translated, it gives CASSLVTGTSNEQFF.

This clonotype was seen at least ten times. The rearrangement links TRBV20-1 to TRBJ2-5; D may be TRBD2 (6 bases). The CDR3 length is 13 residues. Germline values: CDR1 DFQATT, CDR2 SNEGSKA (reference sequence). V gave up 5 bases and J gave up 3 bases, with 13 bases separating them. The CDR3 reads CSAQIGSKETQYF. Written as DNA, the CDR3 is TGCAGTGCTCAGATCGGGAGTAAAGAGACCCAGTACTTC.

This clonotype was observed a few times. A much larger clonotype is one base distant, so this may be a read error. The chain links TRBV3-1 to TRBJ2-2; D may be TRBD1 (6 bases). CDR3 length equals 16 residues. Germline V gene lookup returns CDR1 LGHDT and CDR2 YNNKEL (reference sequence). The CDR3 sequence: CATSPGASFRTGELFF. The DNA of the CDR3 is TGTGCCACCAGCCCAGGGGCGAGCTTTAGAACCGGGGAGCTGTTTTTT.

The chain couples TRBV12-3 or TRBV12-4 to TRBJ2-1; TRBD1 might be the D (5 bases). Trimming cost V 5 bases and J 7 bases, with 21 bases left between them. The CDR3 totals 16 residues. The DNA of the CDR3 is TGTGCCAGCAGTGGGTTCCCAGGGTTTTCCGAAAATGAGCAGTTCTTC. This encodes CASSGFPGFSENEQFF.

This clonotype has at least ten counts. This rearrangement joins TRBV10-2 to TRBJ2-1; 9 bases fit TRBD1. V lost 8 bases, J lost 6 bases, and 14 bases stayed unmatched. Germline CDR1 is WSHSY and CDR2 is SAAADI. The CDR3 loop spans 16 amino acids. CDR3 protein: CASLNRGLTFINEQFF. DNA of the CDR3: TGCGCCAGCCTTAACAGGGGGCTAACGTTTATCAATGAGCAGTTCTTC.

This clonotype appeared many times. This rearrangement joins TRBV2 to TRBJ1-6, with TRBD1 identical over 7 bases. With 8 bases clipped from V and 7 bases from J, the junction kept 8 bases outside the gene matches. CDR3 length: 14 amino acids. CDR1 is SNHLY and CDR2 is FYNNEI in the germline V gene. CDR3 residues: CASGDSTINSPLHF. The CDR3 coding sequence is TGTGCCAGCGGGGACAGTACCATAAATTCACCCCTCCACTTT. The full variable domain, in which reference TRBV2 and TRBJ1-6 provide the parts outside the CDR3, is EPEVTQTPSHQVTQMGQEVILRCVPISNHLYFYWYRQILGQKVEFLVSFYNNEISEKSEIFDDQFSVERPDGSNFTLKIRSTKLEDSAMYFCASGDSTINSPLHFGNGTRLTVT.

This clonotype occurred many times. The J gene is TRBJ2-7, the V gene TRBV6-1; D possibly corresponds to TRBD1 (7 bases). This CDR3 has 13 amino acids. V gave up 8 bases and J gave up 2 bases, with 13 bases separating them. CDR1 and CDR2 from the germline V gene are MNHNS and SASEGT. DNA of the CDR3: TGTGCCAGCGGCCAGGGGGGCACCTACGAGCAGTACTTC. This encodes CASGQGGTYEQYF.

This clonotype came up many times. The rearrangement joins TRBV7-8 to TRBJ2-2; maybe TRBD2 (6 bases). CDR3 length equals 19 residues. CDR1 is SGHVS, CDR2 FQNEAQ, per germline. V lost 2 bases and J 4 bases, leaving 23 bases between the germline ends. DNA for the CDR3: TGTGCCAGCAGCTTAATTCTCTCTAGCGTATCACTATCCACCGGGGAGCTGTTTTTT. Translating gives CASSLILSSVSLSTGELFF.

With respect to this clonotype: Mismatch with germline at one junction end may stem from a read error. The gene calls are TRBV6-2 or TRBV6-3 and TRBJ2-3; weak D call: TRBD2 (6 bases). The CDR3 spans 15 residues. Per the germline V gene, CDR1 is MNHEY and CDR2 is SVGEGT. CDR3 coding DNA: TGCGCCAGCAGTTACCGTCGGGGGTGCACAGATACGCAGTATTTT. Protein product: CASSYRRGCTDTQYF.

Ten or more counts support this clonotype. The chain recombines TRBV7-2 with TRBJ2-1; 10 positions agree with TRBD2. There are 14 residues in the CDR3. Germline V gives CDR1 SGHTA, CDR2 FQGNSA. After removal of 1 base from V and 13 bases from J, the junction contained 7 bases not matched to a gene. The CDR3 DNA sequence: TGTGCCAGCAGCTTAGGATACCTAGCGGGAGCTCAGTTCTTC. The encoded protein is CASSLGYLAGAQFF.

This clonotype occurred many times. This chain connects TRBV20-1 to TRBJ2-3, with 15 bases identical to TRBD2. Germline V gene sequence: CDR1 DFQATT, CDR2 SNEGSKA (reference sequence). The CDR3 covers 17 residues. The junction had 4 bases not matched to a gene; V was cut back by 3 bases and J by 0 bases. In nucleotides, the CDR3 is TGCAGTGCTAGCTCCGGGACTAGCGGGAGGAGCACAGATACGCAGTATTTT. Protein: CSASSGTSGRSTDTQYF.

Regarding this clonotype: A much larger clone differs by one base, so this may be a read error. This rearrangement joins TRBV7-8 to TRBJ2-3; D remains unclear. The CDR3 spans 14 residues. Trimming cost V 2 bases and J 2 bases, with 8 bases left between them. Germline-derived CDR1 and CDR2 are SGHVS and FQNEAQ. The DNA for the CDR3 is TGTGCCAGCAGCTTATCGTGGGCCACAGATACGCAGTATTTT. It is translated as CASSLSWATDTQYF.

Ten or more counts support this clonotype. CDR3 amino acids: CSARGNEQYF. The CDR3, as DNA: TGCAGTGCTAGAGGAAACGAGCAGTACTTC. This rearrangement joins TRBV20-1 to TRBJ2-7; D is ambiguous. Germline CDR1 DFQATT, CDR2 SNEGSKA (reference sequence). The CDR3 sequence is 10 residues long. V was cut by 1 base and J by 5 bases, with 3 bases left in between.

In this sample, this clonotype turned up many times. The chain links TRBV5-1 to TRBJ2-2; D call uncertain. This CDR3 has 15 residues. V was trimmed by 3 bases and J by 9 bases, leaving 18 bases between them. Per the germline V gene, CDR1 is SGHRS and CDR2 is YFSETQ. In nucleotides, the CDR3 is TGCGCCAGCAGCTCCGCCAGAACCGGGCCAAGGGAGCTGTTTTTT. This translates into CASSSARTGPRELFF.

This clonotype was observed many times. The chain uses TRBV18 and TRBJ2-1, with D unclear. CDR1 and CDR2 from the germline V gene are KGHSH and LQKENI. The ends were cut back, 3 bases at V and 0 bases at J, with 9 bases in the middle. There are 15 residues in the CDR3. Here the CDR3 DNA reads TGTGCCAGCTCACCGTTATCGAGCTCCTACAATGAGCAGTTCTTC. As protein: CASSPLSSSYNEQFF.

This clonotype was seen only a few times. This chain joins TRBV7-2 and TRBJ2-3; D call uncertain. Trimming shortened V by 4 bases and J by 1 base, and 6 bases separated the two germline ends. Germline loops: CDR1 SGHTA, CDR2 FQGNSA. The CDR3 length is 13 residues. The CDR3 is CASSYLRTDTQYF. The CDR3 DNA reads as TGTGCCAGCAGCTACCTACGCACAGATACGCAGTATTTT.

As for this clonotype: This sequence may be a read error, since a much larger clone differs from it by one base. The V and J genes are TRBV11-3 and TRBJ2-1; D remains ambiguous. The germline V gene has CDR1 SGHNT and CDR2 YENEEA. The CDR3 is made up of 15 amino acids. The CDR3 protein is CASSLGAGPYNEQSF. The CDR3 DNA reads TGTGCCAGCAGCTTAGGGGCAGGACCCTACAATGAGCAGTCCTTC.

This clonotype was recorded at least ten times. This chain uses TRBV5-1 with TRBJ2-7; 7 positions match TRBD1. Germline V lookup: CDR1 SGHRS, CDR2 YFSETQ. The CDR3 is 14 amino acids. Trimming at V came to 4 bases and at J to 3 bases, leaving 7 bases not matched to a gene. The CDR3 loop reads CASSPRTGDYEQYF. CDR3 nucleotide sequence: TGCGCCAGCAGCCCCAGGACAGGTGACTACGAGCAGTACTTC. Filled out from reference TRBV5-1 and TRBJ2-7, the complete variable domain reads KAGVTQTPRYLIKTRGQQVTLSCSPISGHRSVSWYQQTPGQGLQFLFEYFSETQRNKGNFPGRFSGRQFSNSRSEMNVSTLELGDSALYLCASSPRTGDYEQYFGPGTRLTVT.

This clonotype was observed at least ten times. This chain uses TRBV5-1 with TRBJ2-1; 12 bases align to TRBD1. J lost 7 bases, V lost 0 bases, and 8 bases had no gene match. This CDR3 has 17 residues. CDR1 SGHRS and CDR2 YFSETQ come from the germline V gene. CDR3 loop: CASSLAGGTGGMNEQFF. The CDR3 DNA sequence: TGCGCCAGCAGCTTGGCAGGTGGGACAGGGGGCATGAATGAGCAGTTCTTC. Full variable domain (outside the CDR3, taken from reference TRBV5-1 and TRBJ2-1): KAGVTQTPRYLIKTRGQQVTLSCSPISGHRSVSWYQQTPGQGLQFLFEYFSETQRNKGNFPGRFSGRQFSNSRSEMNVSTLELGDSALYLCASSLAGGTGGMNEQFFGPGTRLTVL.

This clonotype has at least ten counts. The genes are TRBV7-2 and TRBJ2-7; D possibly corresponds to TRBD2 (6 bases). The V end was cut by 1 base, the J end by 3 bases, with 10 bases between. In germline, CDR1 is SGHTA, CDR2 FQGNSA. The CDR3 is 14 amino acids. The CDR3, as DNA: TGTGCCAGCAGCTTAGGGGGGAGGTACTACGAGCAGTACTTC. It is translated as CASSLGGRYYEQYF.

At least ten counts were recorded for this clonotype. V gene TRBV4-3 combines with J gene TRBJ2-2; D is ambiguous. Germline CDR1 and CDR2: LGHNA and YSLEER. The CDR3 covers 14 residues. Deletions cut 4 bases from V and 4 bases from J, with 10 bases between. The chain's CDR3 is CASSPQSSTGELFF. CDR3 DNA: TGCGCCAGCAGCCCACAATCGAGCACCGGGGAGCTGTTTTTT.

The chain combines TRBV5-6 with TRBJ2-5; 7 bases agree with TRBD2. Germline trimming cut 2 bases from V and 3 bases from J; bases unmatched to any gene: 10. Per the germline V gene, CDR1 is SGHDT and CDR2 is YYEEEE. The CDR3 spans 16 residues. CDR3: CASSLGGPSGKETQYF. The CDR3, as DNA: TGTGCCAGCAGCTTAGGTGGCCCCAGCGGGAAAGAGACCCAGTACTTC.

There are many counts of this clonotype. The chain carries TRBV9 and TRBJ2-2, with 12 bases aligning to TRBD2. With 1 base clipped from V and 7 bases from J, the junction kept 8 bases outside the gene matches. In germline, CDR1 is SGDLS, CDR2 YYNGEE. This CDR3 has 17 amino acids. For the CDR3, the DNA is TGTGCCAGCAGCGTATCCCTAGCGGGAGGGATGAACGGGGAGCTGTTTTTT. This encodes CASSVSLAGGMNGELFF.

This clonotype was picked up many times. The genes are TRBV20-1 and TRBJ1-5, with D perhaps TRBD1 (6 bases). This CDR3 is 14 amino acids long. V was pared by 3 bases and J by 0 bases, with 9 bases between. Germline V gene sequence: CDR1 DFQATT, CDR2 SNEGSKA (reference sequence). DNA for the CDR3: TGCAGTGCTAGGGACAGTTATAGCAATCAGCCCCAGCATTTT. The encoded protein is CSARDSYSNQPQHF.

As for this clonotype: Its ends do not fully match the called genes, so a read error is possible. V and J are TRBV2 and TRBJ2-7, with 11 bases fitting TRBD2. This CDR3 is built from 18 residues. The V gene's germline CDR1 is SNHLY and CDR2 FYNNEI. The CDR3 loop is CACSFTPPATSGAYEQYF. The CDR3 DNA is TGTGCCTGCAGTTTTACCCCTCCCGCGACTAGCGGGGCCTACGAGCAGTACTTC.

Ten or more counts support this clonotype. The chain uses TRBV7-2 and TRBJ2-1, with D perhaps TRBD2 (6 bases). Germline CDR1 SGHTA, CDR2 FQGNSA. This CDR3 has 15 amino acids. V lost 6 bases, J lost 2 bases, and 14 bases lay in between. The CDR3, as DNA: TGTGCCAGCAGAACCCACCGGGAGACCTACAATGAGCAGTTCTTC. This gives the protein CASRTHRETYNEQFF. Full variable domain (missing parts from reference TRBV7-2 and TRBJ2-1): GAGVSQSPSNKVTEKGKDVELRCDPISGHTALYWYRQSLGQGLEFLIYFQGNSAPDKSGLPSDRFSAERTGGSVSTLTIQRTQQEDSAVYLCASRTHRETYNEQFFGPGTRLTVL.

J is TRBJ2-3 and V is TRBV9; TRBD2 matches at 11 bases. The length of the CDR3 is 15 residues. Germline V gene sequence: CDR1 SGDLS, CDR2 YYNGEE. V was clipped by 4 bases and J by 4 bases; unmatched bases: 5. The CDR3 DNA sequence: TGTGCCAGCAGCCAACTAGCGGGAGTCTCAGATACGCAGTATTTT. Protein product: CASSQLAGVSDTQYF.

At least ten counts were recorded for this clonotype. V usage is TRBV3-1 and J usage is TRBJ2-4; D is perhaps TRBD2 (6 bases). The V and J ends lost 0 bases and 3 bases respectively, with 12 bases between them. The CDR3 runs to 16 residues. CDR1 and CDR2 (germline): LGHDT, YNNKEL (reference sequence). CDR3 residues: CASSQDRASDKNIQYF. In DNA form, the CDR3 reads TGTGCCAGCAGCCAAGACAGGGCTAGCGACAAAAACATTCAGTACTTC.

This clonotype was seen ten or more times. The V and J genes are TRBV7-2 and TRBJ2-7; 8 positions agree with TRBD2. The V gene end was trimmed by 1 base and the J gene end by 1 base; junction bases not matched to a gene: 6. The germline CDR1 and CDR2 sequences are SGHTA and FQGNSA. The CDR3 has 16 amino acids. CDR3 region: CASSLGAGVRSYEQYF. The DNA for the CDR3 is TGTGCCAGCAGCTTAGGAGCGGGAGTGAGGTCCTACGAGCAGTACTTC.